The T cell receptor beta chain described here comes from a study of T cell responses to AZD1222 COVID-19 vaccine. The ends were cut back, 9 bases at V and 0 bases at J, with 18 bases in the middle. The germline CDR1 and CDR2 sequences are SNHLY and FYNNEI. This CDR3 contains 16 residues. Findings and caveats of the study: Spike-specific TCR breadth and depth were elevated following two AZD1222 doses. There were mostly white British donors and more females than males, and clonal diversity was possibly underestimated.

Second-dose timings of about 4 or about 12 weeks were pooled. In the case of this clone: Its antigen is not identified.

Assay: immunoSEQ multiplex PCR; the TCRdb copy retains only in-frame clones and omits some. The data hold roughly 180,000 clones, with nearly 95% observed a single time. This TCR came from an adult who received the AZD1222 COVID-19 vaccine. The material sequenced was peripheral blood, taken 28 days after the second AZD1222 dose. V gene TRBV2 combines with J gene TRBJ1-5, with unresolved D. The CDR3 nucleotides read TGTGCCAGGGGCCAGGCAGGTGAAGATAGCAATCAGCCCCAGCATTTT. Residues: CARGQAGEDSNQPQHF.